This TCR beta chain was sequenced for a study of radiation and T cells in renal cell carcinoma. The table came from immunoSEQ multiplex PCR; TCRdb's copy has only in-frame clones and leaves some out. The sample has 90,000 to 100,000 clones, 70% to 90% seen once. CDR3 size: 16 residues. Notes on this clone: Its target is unknown.

Study-wide points: Top tumor clonotypes rose in blood 2 weeks post-radiation, then contracted.

Time point denoted: baseline pretreatment blood. Treatment specified: 15 Gy SBRT to primary tumor, nephrectomy 4 weeks later. Blood was sampled at baseline, 2 weeks and 4 weeks after SBRT. This sequence was found in a man aged 50 or older with renal cell carcinoma. The chain couples TRBV21-1 to TRBJ2-1. TRBV21-1 counts as a pseudogene. The starting material was blood, obtained from a patient whose treatment included radiotherapy and nephrectomy. CDR3 nucleotides: TGTGCCAGCAGCAAAGCGGCAGGAGAAACCTACAATGAGCAGTTCTTC. Amino acid sequence: CASSKAAGETYNEQFF.